This T cell receptor (beta chain) was recorded in a study of blood T cell repertoires in COVID-19. This clone was counted a few times. Germline V gene lookup returns CDR1 SEHNR and CDR2 FQNEAQ (reference sequence). Trimming took off 2 bases at V and 4 bases at J, with 6 bases between the two ends. The CDR3 has 13 amino acids. Clones were read by immunoSEQ multiplex PCR, and TCRdb kept only the in-frame ones, dropping some. The sample yields 200,000 to 250,000 clones, 75% to 85% seen once. The TCR sequence derives from a woman in her 70s with COVID-19, enrolled during active disease. The V and J genes are TRBV7-9 and TRBJ1-5; D is ambiguous. Sequencing was performed on peripheral blood. This chain's CDR3 is CASSLLENQPQHF. DNA for the CDR3: TGTGCCAGCAGCTTACTGGAGAATCAGCCCCAGCATTTT. Together with reference TRBV7-9 and TRBJ1-5, the CDR3 gives the full variable domain: DTGVSQNPRHKITKRGQNVTFRCDPISEHNRLYWYRQTLGQGPEFLTYFQNEAQLEKSRLLSDRFSAERPKGSFSTLEIQRTEQGDSAMYLCASSLLENQPQHFGDGTRLSIL.